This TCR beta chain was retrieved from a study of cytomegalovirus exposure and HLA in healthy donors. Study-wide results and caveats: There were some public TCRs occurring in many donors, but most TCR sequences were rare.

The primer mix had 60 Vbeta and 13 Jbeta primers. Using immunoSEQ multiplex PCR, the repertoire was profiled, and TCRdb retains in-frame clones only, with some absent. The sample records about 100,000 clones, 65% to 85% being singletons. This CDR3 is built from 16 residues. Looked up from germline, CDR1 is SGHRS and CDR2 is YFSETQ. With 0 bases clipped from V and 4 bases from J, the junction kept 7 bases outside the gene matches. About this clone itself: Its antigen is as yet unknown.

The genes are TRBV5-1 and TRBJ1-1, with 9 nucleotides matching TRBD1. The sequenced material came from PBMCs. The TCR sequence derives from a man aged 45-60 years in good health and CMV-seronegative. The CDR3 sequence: CASSLAWTGEITEAFF. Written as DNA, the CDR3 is TGCGCCAGCAGCTTGGCCTGGACAGGGGAGATCACTGAAGCTTTCTTT.